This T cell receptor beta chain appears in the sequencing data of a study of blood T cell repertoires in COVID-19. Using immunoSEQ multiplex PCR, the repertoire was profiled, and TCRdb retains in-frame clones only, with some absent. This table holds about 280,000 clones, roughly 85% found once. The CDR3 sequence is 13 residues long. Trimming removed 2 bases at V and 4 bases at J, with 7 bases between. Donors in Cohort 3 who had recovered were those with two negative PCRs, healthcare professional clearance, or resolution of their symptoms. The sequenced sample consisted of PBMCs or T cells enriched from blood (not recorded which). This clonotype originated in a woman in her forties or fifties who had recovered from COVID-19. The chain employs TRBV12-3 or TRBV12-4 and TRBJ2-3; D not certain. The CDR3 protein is CASSLMSADTQYF. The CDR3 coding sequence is TGTGCCAGCAGTTTAATGTCCGCAGATACGCAGTATTTT.